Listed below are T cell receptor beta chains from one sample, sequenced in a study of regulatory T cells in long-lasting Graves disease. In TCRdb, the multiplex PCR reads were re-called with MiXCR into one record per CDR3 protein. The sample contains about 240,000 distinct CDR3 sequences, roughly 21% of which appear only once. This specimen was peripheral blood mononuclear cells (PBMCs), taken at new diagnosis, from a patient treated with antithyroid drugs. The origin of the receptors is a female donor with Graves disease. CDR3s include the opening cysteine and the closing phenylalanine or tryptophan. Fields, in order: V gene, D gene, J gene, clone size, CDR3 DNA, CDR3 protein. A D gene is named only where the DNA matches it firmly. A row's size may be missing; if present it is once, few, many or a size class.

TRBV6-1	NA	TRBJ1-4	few	TGTGCCAGTAGAGGGGTGGCTAATGAAAAACTGTTTTTT	CASRGVANEKLFF
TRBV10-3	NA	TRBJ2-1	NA	TGTGCCTCCCAGCGGCAGGGGAGCTCCTACAATGAGCAGTTCTTC	CASQRQGSSYNEQFF
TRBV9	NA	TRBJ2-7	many	TGTGCCAGCAGCTTTAACGCCCAGGGCGAGCAGTACTTC	CASSFNAQGEQYF
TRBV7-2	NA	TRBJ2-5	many	TGTGCCAGCAGTCCTTCGGCTGGGGAGACCCAGTACTTC	CASSPSAGETQYF
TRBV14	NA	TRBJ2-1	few	TGTGCCAGCAGCCAGTACACTAGCTACAATGAGCAGTTCTTC	CASSQYTSYNEQFF
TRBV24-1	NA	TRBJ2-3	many	TGTGCCACCAGAGGACGGATCACAGATACGCAGTATTTT	CATRGRITDTQYF
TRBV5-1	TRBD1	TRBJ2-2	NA	TGCGCCAGCAGCCATTCCCGGCTTCGGGACAGAGCGAACACCGGGGAGCTGTTTTTT	CASSHSRLRDRANTGELFF
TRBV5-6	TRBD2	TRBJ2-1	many	TGTGCCAGCAGCTTACTTGGGACTAGCGGGAGGGCCGTGAATGAGCAGTTCTTC	CASSLLGTSGRAVNEQFF
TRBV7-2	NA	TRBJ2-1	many	TGTGCCAGCAGCCCCCCAGGACACAATGAGCAGTTCTTC	CASSPPGHNEQFF
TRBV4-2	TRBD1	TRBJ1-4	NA	TGTGCCAGCAGCTCAACTCAGGGGGCTAATGAAAAACTGTTTTTT	CASSSTQGANEKLFF
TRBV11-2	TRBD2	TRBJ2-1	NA	TGTGCCAGCAGCTACGGGCTAGCGGGAGAGGTTGAGCAGTTCTTC	CASSYGLAGEVEQFF
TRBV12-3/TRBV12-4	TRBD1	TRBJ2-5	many	TGTGCCAGCCAAGACAGGGGTAGTCAAGAGACCCAGTACTTC	CASQDRGSQETQYF
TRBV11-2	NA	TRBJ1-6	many	TGTGCCAGCAGCTTAGGACAATTGACCCTCCACTTT	CASSLGQLTLHF
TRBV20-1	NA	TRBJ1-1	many	TGCAGTGCCCCGACAGTGTCTGAAGCTTTCTTT	CSAPTVSEAFF
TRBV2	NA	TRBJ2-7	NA	TGTGCCAGCAGTGTGGGGCCCGTCGAGCAGTACTTC	CASSVGPVEQYF
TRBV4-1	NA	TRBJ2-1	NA	TGCACCAGCAGCCAAATCCGGGGGACATCCTACAATGAGCAGTTCTTC	CTSSQIRGTSYNEQFF
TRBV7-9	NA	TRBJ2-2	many	TGTGCCGTCCGAGACTCGAACACCGGGGAGCTGTTTTTT	CAVRDSNTGELFF
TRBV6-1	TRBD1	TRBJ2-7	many	TGTGCCAGCAGTCGGTCCGGACAGGGTTCCGAGCAGTACTTC	CASSRSGQGSEQYF
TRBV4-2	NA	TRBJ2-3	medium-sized	NA	CASSHFGDTQYF
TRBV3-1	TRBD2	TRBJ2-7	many	TGTGCCAGCAGCCAAGCGAGCGGGGGTCGCGAGCAGTACTTC	CASSQASGGREQYF
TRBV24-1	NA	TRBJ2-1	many	TGTGCCACCAGTGACCTCAGACAGAATTACAATGAGCAGTTCTTC	CATSDLRQNYNEQFF
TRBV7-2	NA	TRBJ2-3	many	TGTGCCAGCAGCCGTACCACAGATACGCAGTATTTT	CASSRTTDTQYF
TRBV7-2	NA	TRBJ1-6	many	TGTGCCAGCAGCTTCGGGGTTAATTCACCCCTCCACTTT	CASSFGVNSPLHF
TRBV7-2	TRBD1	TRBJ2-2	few	TGTGCCAGCAGCTCTCACCGGGACAGGATTAACACCGGGGAGCTGTTTTTT	CASSSHRDRINTGELFF
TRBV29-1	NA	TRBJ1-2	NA	TGCAGCGCGTACTCAGTTCACCTTAACTATGACAACACCTTC	CSAYSVHLNYDNTF
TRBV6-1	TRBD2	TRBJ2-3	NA	TGTGCCAGCAGTCCCCTGGGACTACCGTATTCAGATACGCAGTATTTT	CASSPLGLPYSDTQYF
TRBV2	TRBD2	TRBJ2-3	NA	TGTGCCAGCCGCGTAGTACTAGCGGGGTCCGAAGCAGATACGCAGTATTTT	CASRVVLAGSEADTQYF
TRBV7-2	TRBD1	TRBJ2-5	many	TGTGCCAGCAGCGTCAGGGGGCCAGAGACCCAGTACTTC	CASSVRGPETQYF
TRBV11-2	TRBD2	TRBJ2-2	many	TGTGCCAGCAGCTGGACTAGGATCGGGGAGCTGTTTTTT	CASSWTRIGELFF
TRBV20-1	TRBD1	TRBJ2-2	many	TGCAGTGCCAGGGGGCAATTGAACACCGGGGAGCTGTTTTTT	CSARGQLNTGELFF
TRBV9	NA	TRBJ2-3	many	TGTGCCAGCAGCGTAGCTTTTGGACCCCGCGAGAGGAGCACAGATACGCAGTATTTT	CASSVAFGPRERSTDTQYF
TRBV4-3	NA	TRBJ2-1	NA	TGCGCCAGCAGCCAAGATCCAGCTTATAACAATGAGCAGTTCTTC	CASSQDPAYNNEQFF
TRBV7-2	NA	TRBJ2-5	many	TGTGCCAGCAGCTTTGGCCTTGGGGCAGGGGAAAGTTCGGAGACCCAGTACTTC	CASSFGLGAGESSETQYF
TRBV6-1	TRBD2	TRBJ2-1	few	TGTGCCAGCTCCGAGCGGGAGCCGGGTCTTGAGCAGTTCTTC	CASSEREPGLEQFF
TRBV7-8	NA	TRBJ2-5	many	TGTGCCAGCAGCTTGTTCCCAGGGAGGCAAGAGACCCAGTACTTC	CASSLFPGRQETQYF
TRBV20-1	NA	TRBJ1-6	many	TGCAGTGCTAGATTACCGACAGGAGGAAATTCACCCCTCCACTTT	CSARLPTGGNSPLHF